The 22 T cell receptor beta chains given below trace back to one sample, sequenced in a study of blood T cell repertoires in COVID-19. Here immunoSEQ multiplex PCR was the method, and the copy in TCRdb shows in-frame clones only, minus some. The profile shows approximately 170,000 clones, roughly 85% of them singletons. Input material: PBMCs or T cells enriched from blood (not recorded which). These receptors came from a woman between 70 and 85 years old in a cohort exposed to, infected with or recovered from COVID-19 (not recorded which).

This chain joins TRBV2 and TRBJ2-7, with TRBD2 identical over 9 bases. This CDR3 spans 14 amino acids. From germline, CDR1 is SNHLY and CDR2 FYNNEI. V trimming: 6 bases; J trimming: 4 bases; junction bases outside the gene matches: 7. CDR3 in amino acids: CASRTSGSPYEQYF. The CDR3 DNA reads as TGTGCCAGCAGGACTAGCGGTAGTCCTTACGAGCAGTACTTC.

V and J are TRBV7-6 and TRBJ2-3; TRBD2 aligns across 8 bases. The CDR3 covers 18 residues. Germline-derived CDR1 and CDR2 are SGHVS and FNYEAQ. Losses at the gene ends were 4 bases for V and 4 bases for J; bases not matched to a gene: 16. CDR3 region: CASSSLIAGPQRADTQYF. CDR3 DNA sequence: TGTGCCAGCAGCTCCTTAATAGCGGGGCCCCAGAGGGCAGATACGCAGTATTTT. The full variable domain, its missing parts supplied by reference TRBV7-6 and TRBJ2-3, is GAGVSQSPRYKVTKRGQDVALRCDPISGHVSLYWYRQALGQGPEFLTYFNYEAQQDKSGLPNDRFSAERPEGSISTLTIQRTEQRDSAMYRCASSSLIAGPQRADTQYFGPGTRLTVL.

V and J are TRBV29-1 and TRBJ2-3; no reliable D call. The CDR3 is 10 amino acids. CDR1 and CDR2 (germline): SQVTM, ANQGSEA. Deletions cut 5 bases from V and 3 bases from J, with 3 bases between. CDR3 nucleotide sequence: TGCAGCGTTCAAACAGATACGCAGTATTTT. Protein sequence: CSVQTDTQYF.

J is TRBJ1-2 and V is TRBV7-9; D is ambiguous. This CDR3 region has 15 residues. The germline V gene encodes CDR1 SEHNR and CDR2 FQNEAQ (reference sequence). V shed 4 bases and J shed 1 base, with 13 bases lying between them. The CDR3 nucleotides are TGTGCCAGCAGCTCCCGTGGGAGTCTTAACTATGGCTACACCTTC. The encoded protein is CASSSRGSLNYGYTF.

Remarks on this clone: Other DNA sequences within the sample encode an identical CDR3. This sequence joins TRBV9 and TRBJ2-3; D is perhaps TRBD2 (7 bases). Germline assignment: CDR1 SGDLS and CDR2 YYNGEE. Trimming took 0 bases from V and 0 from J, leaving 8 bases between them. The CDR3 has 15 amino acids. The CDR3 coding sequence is TGTGCCAGCAGCGTAGGGGGGGGCAGCACAGATACGCAGTATTTT. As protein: CASSVGGGSTDTQYF. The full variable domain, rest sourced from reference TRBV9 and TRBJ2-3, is DSGVTQTPKHLITATGQRVTLRCSPRSGDLSVYWYQQSLDQGLQFLIQYYNGEERAKGNILERFSAQQFPDLHSELNLSSLELGDSALYFCASSVGGGSTDTQYFGPGTRLTVL.

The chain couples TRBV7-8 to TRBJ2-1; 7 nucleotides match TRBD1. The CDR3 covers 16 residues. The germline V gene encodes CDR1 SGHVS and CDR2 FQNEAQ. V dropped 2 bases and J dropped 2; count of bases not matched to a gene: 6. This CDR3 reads CASSLLRQGTYNEQFF. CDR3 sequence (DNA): TGTGCCAGCAGCTTACTCAGACAGGGAACCTACAATGAGCAGTTCTTC.

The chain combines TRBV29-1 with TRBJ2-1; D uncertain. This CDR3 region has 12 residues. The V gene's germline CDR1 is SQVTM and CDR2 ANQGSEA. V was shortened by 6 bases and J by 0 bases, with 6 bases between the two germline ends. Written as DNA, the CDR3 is TGCAGCGTGGTGAGCTCCTACAATGAGCAGTTCTTC. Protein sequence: CSVVSSYNEQFF.

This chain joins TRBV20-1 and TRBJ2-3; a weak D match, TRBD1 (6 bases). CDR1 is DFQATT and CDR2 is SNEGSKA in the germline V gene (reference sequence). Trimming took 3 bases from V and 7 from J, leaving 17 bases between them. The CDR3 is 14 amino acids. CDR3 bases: TGCAGTGCTAGTACGCCAGGGGCTGGAAATACGCAGTATTTT. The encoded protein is CSASTPGAGNTQYF.

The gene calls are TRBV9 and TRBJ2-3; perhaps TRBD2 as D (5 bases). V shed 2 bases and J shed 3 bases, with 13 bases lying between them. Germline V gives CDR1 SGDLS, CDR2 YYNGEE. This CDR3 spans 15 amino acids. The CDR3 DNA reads TGTGCCAGCAGCGTCGGGGTGGGTTGGACAGATACGCAGTATTTT. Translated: CASSVGVGWTDTQYF.

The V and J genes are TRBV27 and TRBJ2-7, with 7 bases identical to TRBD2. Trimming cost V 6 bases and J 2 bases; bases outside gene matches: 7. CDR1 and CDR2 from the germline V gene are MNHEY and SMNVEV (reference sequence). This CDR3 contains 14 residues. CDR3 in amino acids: CASRGGGRTYEQYF. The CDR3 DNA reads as TGTGCCAGCAGGGGTGGCGGGAGAACCTACGAGCAGTACTTC.

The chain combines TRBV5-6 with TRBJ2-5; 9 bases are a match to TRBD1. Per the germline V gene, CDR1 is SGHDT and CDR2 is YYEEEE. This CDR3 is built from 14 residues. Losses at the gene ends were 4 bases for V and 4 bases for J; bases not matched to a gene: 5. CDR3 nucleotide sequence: TGTGCCAGCAGCATCCGGACAGGGGTAGAGACCCAGTACTTC. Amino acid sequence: CASSIRTGVETQYF. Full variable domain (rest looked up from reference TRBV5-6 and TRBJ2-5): DAGVTQSPTHLIKTRGQQVTLRCSPKSGHDTVSWYQQALGQGPQFIFQYYEEEERQRGNFPDRFSGHQFPNYSSELNVNALLLGDSALYLCASSIRTGVETQYFGPGTRLLVL.

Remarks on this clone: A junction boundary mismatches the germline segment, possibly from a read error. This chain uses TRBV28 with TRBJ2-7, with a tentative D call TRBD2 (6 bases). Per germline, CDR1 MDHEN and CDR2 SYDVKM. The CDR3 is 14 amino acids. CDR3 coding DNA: TGTGTCAGCAGCCCCGGGGGACGGCATCGGGAGCAGTACTTC. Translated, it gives CVSSPGGRHREQYF.

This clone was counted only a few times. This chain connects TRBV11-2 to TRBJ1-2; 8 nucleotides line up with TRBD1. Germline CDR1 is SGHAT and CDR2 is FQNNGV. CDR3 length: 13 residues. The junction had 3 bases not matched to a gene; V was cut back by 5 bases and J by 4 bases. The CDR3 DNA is TGTGCCAGCAGCCAGACAGGGGTCTATGGCTACACCTTC. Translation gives CASSQTGVYGYTF. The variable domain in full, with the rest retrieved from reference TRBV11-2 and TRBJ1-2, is EAGVAQSPRYKIIEKRQSVAFWCNPISGHATLYWYQQILGQGPKLLIQFQNNGVVDDSQLPKDRFSAERLKGVDSTLKIQPAKLEDSAVYLCASSQTGVYGYTFGSGTRLTVV.

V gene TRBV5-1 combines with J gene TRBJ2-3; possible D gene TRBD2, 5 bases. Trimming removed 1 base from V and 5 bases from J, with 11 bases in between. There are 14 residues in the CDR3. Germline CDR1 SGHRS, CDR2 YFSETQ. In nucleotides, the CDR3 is TGCGCCAGCAGCTTGATAAGCGGTCTAGATACGCAGTATTTT. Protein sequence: CASSLISGLDTQYF.

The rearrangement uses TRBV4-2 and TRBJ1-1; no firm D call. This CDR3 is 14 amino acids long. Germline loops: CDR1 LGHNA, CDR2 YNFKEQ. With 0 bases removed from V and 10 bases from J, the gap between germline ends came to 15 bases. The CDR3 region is CASSQDGERGLAFF. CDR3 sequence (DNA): TGTGCCAGCAGCCAAGATGGGGAGAGAGGCCTAGCTTTCTTT.

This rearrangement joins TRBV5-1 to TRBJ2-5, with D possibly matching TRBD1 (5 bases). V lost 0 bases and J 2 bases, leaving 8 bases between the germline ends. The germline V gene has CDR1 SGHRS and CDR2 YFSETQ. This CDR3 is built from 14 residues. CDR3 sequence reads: CASSLETVQETQYF. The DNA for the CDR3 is TGCGCCAGCAGCTTGGAGACAGTTCAAGAGACCCAGTACTTC.

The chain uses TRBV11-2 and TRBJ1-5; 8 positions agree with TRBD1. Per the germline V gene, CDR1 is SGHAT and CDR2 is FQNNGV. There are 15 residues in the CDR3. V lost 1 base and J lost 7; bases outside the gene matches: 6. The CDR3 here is CASSLGQGSEQPQHF. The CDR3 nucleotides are TGTGCCAGCAGCTTAGGACAGGGGTCGGAACAGCCCCAGCATTTT.

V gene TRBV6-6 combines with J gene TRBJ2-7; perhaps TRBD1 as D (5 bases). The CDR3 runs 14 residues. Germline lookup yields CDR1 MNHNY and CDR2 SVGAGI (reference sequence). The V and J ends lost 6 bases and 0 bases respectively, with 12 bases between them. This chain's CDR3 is CASSPRQHSYEQYF. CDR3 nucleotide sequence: TGTGCCAGCAGCCCACGACAGCACTCCTACGAGCAGTACTTC.

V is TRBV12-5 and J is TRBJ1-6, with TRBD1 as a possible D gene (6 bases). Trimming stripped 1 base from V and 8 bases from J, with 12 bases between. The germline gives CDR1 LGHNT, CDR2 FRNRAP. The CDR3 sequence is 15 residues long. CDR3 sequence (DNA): TGTGCTAGTGGTTTGGGGCAGGGGTCGGATTCACCCCTCCACTTT. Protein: CASGLGQGSDSPLHF. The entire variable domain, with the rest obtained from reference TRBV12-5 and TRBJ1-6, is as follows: DARVTQTPRHKVTEMGQEVTMRCQPILGHNTVFWYRQTMMQGLELLAYFRNRAPLDDSGMPKDRFSAEMPDATLATLKIQPSEPRDSAVYFCASGLGQGSDSPLHFGNGTRLTVT.

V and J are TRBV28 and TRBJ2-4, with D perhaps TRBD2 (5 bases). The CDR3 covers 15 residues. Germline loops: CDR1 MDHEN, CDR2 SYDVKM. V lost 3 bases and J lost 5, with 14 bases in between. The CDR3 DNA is TGTGCCAGCAGTTTGGGAGACGGCTACCAAAACATTCAGTACTTC. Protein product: CASSLGDGYQNIQYF.

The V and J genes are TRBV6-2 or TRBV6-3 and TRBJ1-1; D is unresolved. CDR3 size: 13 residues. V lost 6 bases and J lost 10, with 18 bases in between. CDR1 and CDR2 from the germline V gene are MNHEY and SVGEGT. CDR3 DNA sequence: TGTGCCAGCAGCCGACTGACCCCCGGTGCAGCTTTCTTT. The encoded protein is CASSRLTPGAAFF.

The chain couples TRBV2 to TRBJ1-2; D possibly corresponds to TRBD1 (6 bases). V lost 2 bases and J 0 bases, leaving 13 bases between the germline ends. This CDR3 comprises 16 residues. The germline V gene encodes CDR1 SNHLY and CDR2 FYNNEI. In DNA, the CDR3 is TGTGCCAGCAGTGAACGTAGGACAGTAGCTAACTATGGCTACACCTTC. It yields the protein CASSERRTVANYGYTF.